Sequencing of this TCR beta chain was carried out in a study of blood T cell repertoires in COVID-19. In the source study's methods: Researchers report that nucleated cell counts were estimated from reference gene primer amplification. The protocol was immunoSEQ multiplex PCR, while the TCRdb copy is restricted to in-frame clones and leaves out a portion. D and trimming come from the DNA, and the V and J calls and clone size come from that table. The sample has about 190,000 clones; more than 70% are singletons. Losses at the gene ends were 3 bases for V and 5 bases for J; bases not matched to a gene: 18. The CDR3 extends over 18 amino acids. Germline CDR1 is LNHDA and CDR2 is SQIVND (reference sequence).

The chain combines TRBV19 with TRBJ2-7, with 8 bases matching TRBD2. This receptor was obtained from a woman aged 40 to 49 who had recovered from COVID-19. Sample: peripheral blood. This chain's CDR3 is CASSMGSGPSGPLDEQYF. As DNA, the CDR3 is TGTGCCAGTAGTATGGGGTCCGGGCCTAGCGGGCCTTTGGACGAGCAGTACTTC.